This TCR beta chain was sequenced during a study of blood T cell repertoires in COVID-19. In the study overall: Sources were T cells, B-cell-depleted T cells, or PBMCs; the material itself was cDNA or gDNA.

The germline V gene has CDR1 WSHSY and CDR2 SAAADI. The CDR3 is 14 amino acids. V dropped 0 bases and J dropped 12 bases, with 17 bases sitting between them. Only in-frame clones appear in the TCRdb table, and some are missing; sequencing was by immunoSEQ multiplex PCR. The table includes some 99,000 clones, 85% to 90% detected once. V gene TRBV10-2 combines with J gene TRBJ1-2; D is ambiguous. The specimen was peripheral blood. The sequence was collected from a human donor in a cohort sampled during active COVID-19. CDR3 in amino acids: CASSESASSLAHTF. CDR3 DNA sequence: TGCGCCAGCAGTGAGTCGGCCAGCAGCCTAGCGCACACCTTC.